Given below is one T cell receptor beta chain in context. The antigen remains undetermined. This specimen belongs to a study of cytomegalovirus exposure and HLA in healthy donors. Study results and limitations: Productive rates of about 90% or about 30% were seen for most TCR beta V segments in an earlier analysis. In a later analysis, most CMV-associated TCR beta chains appeared HLA-restricted.

The PCR had 60 Vbeta and 13 Jbeta primers. This table comes from immunoSEQ multiplex PCR, and its TCRdb copy is limited to in-frame clones, with some not included. The data show about 80,000 clones, approximately 67% seen once. Looked up from germline, CDR1 is SGHDT and CDR2 is YYEEEE. V dropped 2 bases and J dropped 2; count of bases not matched to a gene: 4. The CDR3 is made up of 14 amino acids. The sequenced sample consisted of PBMCs. The gene calls are TRBV5-6 and TRBJ2-7; 7 positions agree with TRBD2. This TCR was sampled from a male donor in good health and CMV-seropositive. As DNA, the CDR3 is TGTGCCAGCAGCTTCGGGGGGAGCACCTACGAGCAGTACTTC. Its translation: CASSFGGSTYEQYF.